A selection of T cell receptor beta chains follows, all from one sample in a study of blood T cell repertoires in COVID-19. TCRdb's copy holds only in-frame clones and misses some; the assay was immunoSEQ multiplex PCR. The sample lists around 250,000 clones, around 78% occurring once. Sequenced material: peripheral blood. These receptors originate from a man in his 60s who had recovered from COVID-19. CDR3s include the opening cysteine and the closing phenylalanine or tryptophan. The D gene is left open where the match is weak. Size values are once, few and many counts, or a class for expanded clones, and some rows have none.

j_call: TRBJ2-3
clone_size: .
v_call: TRBV6-1
cdr3_length: 17
d_call: .
cdr3_nt: TGTGCCAGCAGTGAAACTGACTCGCAGAATAATCCAGATACGCAGTATTTT
cdr3_aa: CASSETDSQNNPDTQYF

j_call: TRBJ2-2
clone_size: .
v_call: TRBV11-2
cdr3_length: 17
d_call: TRBD2
cdr3_nt: TGTGCCAGCAGCCAATTCGGGACTAGCGGGAGAACCGGGGAGCTGTTTTTT
cdr3_aa: CASSQFGTSGRTGELFF

j_call: TRBJ1-3
clone_size: .
v_call: TRBV6-5
cdr3_length: 15
d_call: TRBD1
cdr3_nt: TGTGCCGCATCCCGGGACAGGGCAACTGGAAACACCATATATTTT
cdr3_aa: CAASRDRATGNTIYF

j_call: TRBJ2-3
clone_size: .
v_call: TRBV5-1
cdr3_length: 18
d_call: TRBD2
cdr3_nt: TGCGCCAGCAGCTTGGGACTAGCGGGGCAACTAAACACAGATACGCAGTATTTT
cdr3_aa: CASSLGLAGQLNTDTQYF

j_call: TRBJ1-2
clone_size: .
v_call: TRBV5-1
cdr3_length: 14
d_call: .
cdr3_nt: TGCGCCAGCAGCTTGGAACCAGGGATCAGTGGCTACACCTTC
cdr3_aa: CASSLEPGISGYTF

j_call: TRBJ1-4
clone_size: .
v_call: TRBV5-1
cdr3_length: 14
d_call: TRBD1
cdr3_nt: TGCGCCAGCGGATCGGGACAGTATAATGAAAAACTGTTTTTT
cdr3_aa: CASGSGQYNEKLFF

j_call: TRBJ2-2
clone_size: .
v_call: TRBV5-1
cdr3_length: 15
d_call: .
cdr3_nt: TGCGCCAGCAGCTTGGGTCAGGGAGGCACCGGGGAGCTGTTTTTT
cdr3_aa: CASSLGQGGTGELFF

j_call: TRBJ1-1
clone_size: .
v_call: TRBV7-9
cdr3_length: 13
d_call: .
cdr3_nt: TGTGCCAGCAGCCAGGGGTTGGGCACTGAAGCTTTCTTT
cdr3_aa: CASSQGLGTEAFF

j_call: TRBJ2-3
clone_size: .
v_call: TRBV6-1
cdr3_length: 15
d_call: .
cdr3_nt: TGTGCCAGCAGTGATGCCGCTACTCGGACAGATACGCAGTATTTT
cdr3_aa: CASSDAATRTDTQYF

j_call: TRBJ2-1
clone_size: once
v_call: TRBV21-1
cdr3_length: 13
d_call: .
cdr3_nt: TGTGCCAGCAGCAAAGGTTCGGGAGTGGGGCAGTTCTTC
cdr3_aa: CASSKGSGVGQFF

j_call: TRBJ2-2
clone_size: .
v_call: TRBV25-1
cdr3_length: 15
d_call: .
cdr3_nt: TGTGCCAGCAGTGAATTCGGAGGTTCCACCGGGGAGCTGTTTTTT
cdr3_aa: CASSEFGGSTGELFF

j_call: TRBJ1-6
clone_size: few
v_call: TRBV19
cdr3_length: 15
d_call: .
cdr3_nt: TGTGCCAGTAGTATAGTGAGCTCCTATAATTCACCCCTCCACTTT
cdr3_aa: CASSIVSSYNSPLHF

j_call: TRBJ2-1
clone_size: .
v_call: TRBV3-1/TRBV3-2
cdr3_length: 13
d_call: .
cdr3_nt: TGTGCCAGCAGCCAAGATCCGAGGGATGAGCAGTTCTTC
cdr3_aa: CASSQDPRDEQFF

j_call: TRBJ2-5
clone_size: .
v_call: TRBV7-9
cdr3_length: 13
d_call: .
cdr3_nt: TGTGCCAGCGGGGGGAAGGAGAAAGAGACCCAGTACTTC
cdr3_aa: CASGGKEKETQYF

j_call: TRBJ1-3
clone_size: .
v_call: TRBV28
cdr3_length: 16
d_call: .
cdr3_nt: TGTGCCAGCAGTTCCCCAGCGGAGGCGACTGGAAACACCATATATTTT
cdr3_aa: CASSSPAEATGNTIYF

j_call: TRBJ2-1
clone_size: .
v_call: TRBV30
cdr3_length: 11
d_call: TRBD1
cdr3_nt: TGCGGCAGGGGGTCACACAATGAGCAGTTCTTC
cdr3_aa: CGRGSHNEQFF

j_call: TRBJ1-4
clone_size: .
v_call: TRBV21-1
cdr3_length: 14
d_call: .
cdr3_nt: TGTGCCAGGCCTCCGGGACAGGGAGAGGAAAAACTGTTTTTT
cdr3_aa: CARPPGQGEEKLFF

j_call: TRBJ1-2
clone_size: .
v_call: TRBV5-1
cdr3_length: 15
d_call: .
cdr3_nt: TGCGCCAGCAGCTTGGTACTCGGGGATAACTATGGCTACACCTTC
cdr3_aa: CASSLVLGDNYGYTF

j_call: TRBJ2-5
clone_size: .
v_call: TRBV25-1
cdr3_length: 14
d_call: .
cdr3_nt: TGTGCCAGCAGTGAATTCGGCGGCGGGGAGACCCAGTACTTC
cdr3_aa: CASSEFGGGETQYF

j_call: TRBJ1-1
clone_size: few
v_call: TRBV30
cdr3_length: 14
d_call: .
cdr3_nt: TGTGCCTGGAGTGTTGTGGCCATGAACACTGAAGCTTTCTTT
cdr3_aa: CAWSVVAMNTEAFF

j_call: TRBJ2-3
clone_size: .
v_call: TRBV3-1/TRBV3-2
cdr3_length: 17
d_call: TRBD2
cdr3_nt: TGTGCCAGCAGCCCAGGAACCGGACTAGTGGGCCCAGATACGCAGTATTTT
cdr3_aa: CASSPGTGLVGPDTQYF

j_call: TRBJ1-2
clone_size: .
v_call: TRBV19
cdr3_length: 17
d_call: .
cdr3_nt: TGTGCCAGTAGTACCCGGACAGTGGGACCAGCTAACTATGGCTACACCTTC
cdr3_aa: CASSTRTVGPANYGYTF

j_call: TRBJ2-1
clone_size: once
v_call: TRBV20-1
cdr3_length: 16
d_call: .
cdr3_nt: TGCAGTGCTAGTAGACGAGCCCGGAGCTCCTACAATGAGCAGTTCTTC
cdr3_aa: CSASRRARSSYNEQFF

j_call: TRBJ1-4
clone_size: .
v_call: TRBV5-6
cdr3_length: 15
d_call: TRBD1
cdr3_nt: TGTGCCAGCAGCGCCCGACAGGGTGGGTACGAAAAACTGTTTTTT
cdr3_aa: CASSARQGGYEKLFF

j_call: TRBJ2-3
clone_size: .
v_call: TRBV10-1
cdr3_length: 15
d_call: .
cdr3_nt: TGCGCCAGCAGTGAGTCTACCAGCGGGACAGATACGCAGTATTTT
cdr3_aa: CASSESTSGTDTQYF

j_call: TRBJ1-1
clone_size: .
v_call: TRBV3-1/TRBV3-2
cdr3_length: 14
d_call: TRBD1
cdr3_nt: TGTGCCAGCAGCTTGGGACAGCAGAACACTGAAGCTTTCTTT
cdr3_aa: CASSLGQQNTEAFF

j_call: TRBJ2-7
clone_size: .
v_call: TRBV7-2
cdr3_length: 15
d_call: .
cdr3_nt: TGTGCCAGCAGCGTCCCGAGGGGGGGAGTCTACGAGCAGTACTTC
cdr3_aa: CASSVPRGGVYEQYF